The 28 T cell receptor beta chains below come from one sample, sequenced in a study of OX40 agonist ivuxolimab in advanced cancers. The table came from immunoSEQ multiplex PCR; TCRdb's copy has only in-frame clones and leaves some out. The table shows over 65,000 clones, with more than 80% occurring only once. Sequenced here: CD4+ or CD8+ T cells sorted from blood, sampled in a trial of the OX40 agonist ivuxolimab. These TCRs come from an adult with an advanced solid tumor such as melanoma, head and neck, liver or kidney cancer.

V is TRBV10-1 and J is TRBJ1-6; D not resolved. This CDR3 has 15 amino acids. The V and J ends lost 7 bases and 5 bases respectively, with 15 bases between them. Per the germline V gene, CDR1 is WNHNN and CDR2 is SYGVQD (reference sequence). For the CDR3, the DNA is TGCGCCAGCATGCCTCGCCAGGTAAATAATTCACCCCTCCACTTT. This translates into CASMPRQVNNSPLHF.

V usage is TRBV6-1 and J usage is TRBJ2-7; TRBD1 is a possible D gene (5 bases). Germline V CDR1 and CDR2: MNHNS, SASEGT. The V and J ends lost 6 bases and 2 bases respectively, with 8 bases between them. This CDR3 comprises 12 residues. The CDR3 is CASSQGPYEQYV. The CDR3 coding sequence is TGTGCCAGCAGCCAGGGCCCCTACGAGCAGTACGTC.

The CDR3 nucleotides are TGTGCCAGCAGCTTAAGTTCGGGTTCCAGTCAGCCCCAGCATTTT. This gives the protein CASSLSSGSSQPQHF. The chain employs TRBV7-9 and TRBJ1-5; D is unclear. CDR1 and CDR2 (germline): SEHNR, FQNEAQ (reference sequence). CDR3 length equals 15 residues. V shed 2 bases and J shed 6 bases, with 14 bases lying between them.

The J gene is TRBJ2-7, the V gene TRBV11-2; D perhaps matches TRBD2 (6 bases). The CDR3 covers 16 residues. Per germline, CDR1 SGHAT and CDR2 FQNNGV. V was trimmed by 4 bases and J by 2 bases, leaving 18 bases between them. The CDR3 here is CASSSPGGDWPYEQYF. Written as DNA, the CDR3 is TGTGCCAGCAGCTCACCCGGCGGGGACTGGCCCTACGAGCAGTACTTC.

This rearrangement joins TRBV5-1 to TRBJ2-2; a possible D gene is TRBD1 (5 bases). Trimming shortened V by 4 bases and J by 5 bases, and 18 bases separated the two germline ends. This CDR3 is built from 16 residues. Germline values: CDR1 SGHRS, CDR2 YFSETQ. In DNA, the CDR3 is TGCGCCAGCAGCGGCGGACAAATCATGAGAACCGGGGAGCTGTTTTTT. Translating it yields CASSGGQIMRTGELFF.

This rearrangement joins TRBV2 to TRBJ2-3; D ambiguous. Trimming cost V 3 bases and J 10 bases, with 8 bases left between them. The CDR3 contains 11 residues. Germline lookup yields CDR1 SNHLY and CDR2 FYNNEI. The CDR3 reads CASSDGMPQYF. The DNA for the CDR3 is TGTGCCAGCAGTGATGGGATGCCGCAGTATTTT.

The genes are TRBV5-1 and TRBJ2-5; TRBD2 agrees at 8 bases. This CDR3 region has 15 residues. The J segment lost 2 bases and the V segment lost 0 bases, leaving 3 bases of the junction unmatched. Germline V gene lookup returns CDR1 SGHRS and CDR2 YFSETQ. The CDR3: CASSLEAGAQETQYF. The DNA of the CDR3 is TGCGCCAGCAGCTTGGAAGCGGGGGCTCAAGAGACCCAGTACTTC.

This chain links TRBV19 with TRBJ1-1; D is perhaps TRBD1 (5 bases). The CDR3 length is 15 residues. The V and J ends lost 6 bases and 0 bases respectively, with 14 bases between them. Germline V gene data show CDR1 as LNHDA and CDR2 as SQIVND (reference sequence). In DNA form, the CDR3 reads TGTGCCAGTAGCAGGACAAGGGCTATGAACACTGAAGCTTTCTTT. It translates to CASSRTRAMNTEAFF.

This clone came up many times. The V and J genes are TRBV5-1 and TRBJ1-3; D is possibly TRBD1 (5 bases). The CDR3 loop spans 15 amino acids. Germline CDR1 reads SGHRS; CDR2 reads YFSETQ. With 0 bases removed from V and 2 bases from J, the gap between germline ends came to 9 bases. CDR3 region: CASSLGGFAGNTIYF. DNA of the CDR3: TGCGCCAGCAGCTTGGGGGGCTTTGCTGGAAACACCATATATTTT.

V usage is TRBV2 and J usage is TRBJ2-5, with 11 positions matching TRBD2. Looked up from germline, CDR1 is SNHLY and CDR2 is FYNNEI. The CDR3 has 15 residues. With 7 bases clipped from V and 4 bases from J, the junction kept 8 bases outside the gene matches. The CDR3 reads CASKASGGWRETQYF. The CDR3 bases are TGTGCCAGCAAGGCTAGCGGGGGGTGGAGAGAGACCCAGTACTTC. Variable domain in full (rest from reference TRBV2 and TRBJ2-5): EPEVTQTPSHQVTQMGQEVILRCVPISNHLYFYWYRQILGQKVEFLVSFYNNEISEKSEIFDDQFSVERPDGSNFTLKIRSTKLEDSAMYFCASKASGGWRETQYFGPGTRLLVL.

In DNA form, the CDR3 reads TGTGCCATCACCGAGACAGGTCTCATATCGAGCTACACCTTC. Its translation is CAITETGLISSYTF. The chain combines TRBV10-3 with TRBJ1-2, with D maybe TRBD1 (6 bases). Trimming took 7 bases from V and 9 from J, leaving 21 bases between them. CDR1 is ENHRY, CDR2 SYGVKD, per germline. This CDR3 is 14 amino acids long.

A single count supports this clone. The V gene is TRBV5-8, the J gene TRBJ2-7; perhaps TRBD2 as D (5 bases). The V gene's germline CDR1 is SGHTS and CDR2 YDEGEE. The CDR3 extends over 15 amino acids. Trimming left V 5 bases short and J 0 bases short, with 15 bases between. The CDR3 protein is CASRLGDIGSYEQYV. The CDR3 coding sequence is TGTGCCAGCAGGCTGGGAGACATCGGCTCCTACGAGCAGTACGTC.

A word on this clone: A junction boundary mismatches the germline segment, possibly from a read error. The rearrangement links TRBV29-1 to TRBJ2-5, with TRBD2 matching over 8 bases. The CDR3 consists of 13 residues. Germline V gene sequence: CDR1 SQVTM, CDR2 ANQGSEA. CDR3: CSVEGSGGETQYF. The CDR3, as DNA: TGCAGCGTAGAAGGGAGCGGGGGAGAGACCCAGTACTTC.

The V gene is TRBV18, the J gene TRBJ1-1, with D perhaps TRBD1 (5 bases). Trimming removed 0 bases from V and 7 bases from J, with 9 bases in between. The CDR3 is 13 amino acids. Germline V CDR1 and CDR2: KGHSH, LQKENI. The CDR3 DNA reads TGTGCCAGCTCACCACCGAGGGGCGGTGAAGCTTTCTTT. Protein sequence: CASSPPRGGEAFF.

J is TRBJ1-2 and V is TRBV19; D unresolved. CDR1 and CDR2 from the germline V gene are LNHDA and SQIVND (reference sequence). Trimming cost V 6 bases and J 4 bases, with 9 bases left between them. This CDR3 contains 12 residues. In DNA form, the CDR3 reads TGTGCCAGTAGCCAGACGGCCTATGGCTACACCTTC. Protein sequence: CASSQTAYGYTF.

Written as DNA, the CDR3 is TGTGCTACCCAGTCCCCCAGGAGCTCCTACAATGAGCAGTTCTTC. Protein sequence: CATQSPRSSYNEQFF. The V call is TRBV6-1, the J call TRBJ2-1, with D unclear. This CDR3 is 15 amino acids long. Germline CDR1 reads MNHNS; CDR2 reads SASEGT.

This clone was seen just once. One junction end does not reproduce the germline sequence, and a read error may be involved. The chain uses TRBV7-8 and TRBJ1-1; no clear D. The CDR3 length is 15 residues. Germline V gives CDR1 SGHVS, CDR2 FQNEAQ. The CDR3 loop reads CASTLGPQLNTEAFF. The CDR3 nucleotides are TGTGCCAGCACCTTAGGCCCACAGCTGAACACTGAAGCTTTCTTT.

The V gene is TRBV11-2, the J gene TRBJ2-1, with D possibly matching TRBD2 (5 bases). The germline CDR1 and CDR2 sequences are SGHAT and FQNNGV. The V gene lost 5 bases and the J gene lost 12 bases, with 20 bases spanning the gap. The CDR3 spans 14 residues. The CDR3 is CASSLATVAVGQFF. The CDR3 DNA reads TGTGCCAGCAGCCTAGCAACAGTGGCGGTTGGGCAGTTCTTC.

J is TRBJ2-6 and V is TRBV28, with unresolved D. Per germline, CDR1 MDHEN and CDR2 SYDVKM. Trimming pared 5 bases from V and 8 bases from J, leaving 13 bases between. The CDR3 runs to 14 residues. In DNA form, the CDR3 reads TGTGCCAGCAGTGATCGTCGAGGTACCAACGTCCTGACTTTC. Amino acids: CASSDRRGTNVLTF.

The chain links TRBV4-2 to TRBJ2-3, with 10 bases fitting TRBD2. With 0 bases clipped from V and 4 bases from J, the junction kept 4 bases outside the gene matches. Germline assignment: CDR1 LGHNA and CDR2 YNFKEQ. The length of the CDR3 is 16 residues. The CDR3 spells CASSQDPSGGADTQYF. In DNA form, the CDR3 reads TGTGCCAGCAGCCAAGATCCTAGCGGGGGAGCAGATACGCAGTATTTT.

V gene TRBV5-1 combines with J gene TRBJ1-5, with D possibly matching TRBD1 (5 bases). The V gene lost 4 bases and the J gene lost 9 bases, with 17 bases spanning the gap. Germline V CDR1 and CDR2: SGHRS, YFSETQ. This CDR3 is built from 14 residues. CDR3 amino acids: CASSHSYGAGPQHF. In nucleotides, the CDR3 is TGCGCCAGCAGCCATTCGTACGGGGCTGGGCCCCAGCATTTT.

This chain joins TRBV28 and TRBJ1-2, with D maybe TRBD1 (5 bases). Germline V lookup: CDR1 MDHEN, CDR2 SYDVKM. The CDR3 sequence is 17 residues long. Trimming stripped 1 base from V and 7 bases from J, with 22 bases between. CDR3 amino acids: CASSLSGRVGFTGGYTF. The CDR3 DNA is TGTGCCAGCAGTTTATCTGGCAGGGTGGGGTTTACTGGTGGCTACACCTTC.

The rearrangement joins TRBV5-1 to TRBJ2-6; no definite D call. The V end was cut by 3 bases, the J end by 4 bases, with 8 bases between. Germline V CDR1 and CDR2: SGHRS, YFSETQ. The CDR3 consists of 14 residues. CDR3 sequence (DNA): TGCGCCAGCAGCTCCACGACGGGGGCCAACGTCCTGACTTTC. Translation gives CASSSTTGANVLTF.

The chain uses TRBV27 and TRBJ2-7, with TRBD1 identical over 10 bases. The CDR3 is 15 amino acids. Germline CDR1 reads MNHEY; CDR2 reads SMNVEV (reference sequence). With 3 bases clipped from V and 3 bases from J, the junction kept 5 bases outside the gene matches. The CDR3: CASSFMRTGGYEQYF. DNA of the CDR3: TGTGCCAGCAGTTTTATGAGGACAGGGGGCTACGAGCAGTACTTC.

The rearrangement links TRBV28 to TRBJ1-6; TRBD1 agrees at 8 bases. With V trimmed by 5 bases and J by 8 bases, 8 bases remained unmatched. CDR1 and CDR2 from the germline V gene are MDHEN and SYDVKM. This CDR3 contains 15 residues. This CDR3 reads CASSPLDRGDSPLHF. The CDR3 nucleotides are TGTGCCAGCAGTCCCCTAGACAGGGGAGATTCACCCCTCCACTTT.

CDR3 sequence reads: CASFPSGRAPEQYF. The CDR3 DNA follows: TGTGCCAGCTTTCCTAGCGGGAGGGCTCCCGAGCAGTACTTC. The J gene is TRBJ2-7, the V gene TRBV28, with 12 bases that match TRBD2. The CDR3 loop spans 14 amino acids. Trimming cost V 8 bases and J 6 bases; bases outside gene matches: 8. Germline lookup yields CDR1 MDHEN and CDR2 SYDVKM.

This clone was counted only a few times. The genes are TRBV28 and TRBJ1-6; maybe TRBD1 (6 bases). Germline V gene data show CDR1 as MDHEN and CDR2 as SYDVKM. The V gene lost 5 bases and the J gene lost 1 base, with 12 bases spanning the gap. This CDR3 region has 16 residues. The CDR3 DNA follows: TGTGCCAGCAGTAATACAGGGAGGTCCTATAATTCACCCCTCCACTTT. Its protein product is CASSNTGRSYNSPLHF.

J is TRBJ2-6 and V is TRBV30; D perhaps matches TRBD1 (6 bases). Trimming removed 4 bases from V and 0 bases from J, with 16 bases in between. Germline CDR1 is GTSNPN and CDR2 is SVGIG (reference sequence). CDR3 size: 17 residues. The CDR3 sequence: CAWKGGQGLSGANVLTF. DNA for the CDR3: TGTGCCTGGAAGGGCGGGCAGGGGCTCTCTGGGGCCAACGTCCTGACTTTC. The full variable domain, with the rest looked up from reference TRBV30 and TRBJ2-6, is SQTIHQWPATLVQPVGSPLSLECTVEGTSNPNLYWYRQAAGRGLQLLFYSVGIGQISSEVPQNLSASRPQDRQFILSSKKLLLSDSGFYLCAWKGGQGLSGANVLTFGAGSRLTVL.